This TCR beta chain was identified during a study of cytomegalovirus exposure and HLA in healthy donors. Researchers ran the PCR with 60 Vbeta and 13 Jbeta primers. Sequenced by immunoSEQ multiplex PCR; TCRdb stores in-frame clones only, minus some. The table lists 130,000 to 150,000 clones, 73% of them singletons, with over 13% in the top ten. Study-level points and caveats: TCR beta V segments were, for the most part, productive about 87% or about 30% of the time in an earlier analysis.

The CDR3 contains 15 residues. V was pared by 5 bases and J by 7 bases, with 7 bases of the junction left unmatched. Per the germline V gene, CDR1 is SGHAT and CDR2 is FQNNGV. This clone was picked up a small number of times. Its specificity is unknown. The receptor was isolated from a human donor in good health. The rearrangement joins TRBV11-2 to TRBJ2-1; 11 bases fit TRBD2. Material for sequencing was PBMCs. The CDR3 spells CASSPMGLAVNEQFF. The CDR3 DNA follows: TGTGCCAGCAGCCCGATGGGACTAGCGGTGAATGAGCAGTTCTTC. Supplemented by reference TRBV11-2 and TRBJ2-1, the full variable domain reads EAGVAQSPRYKIIEKRQSVAFWCNPISGHATLYWYQQILGQGPKLLIQFQNNGVVDDSQLPKDRFSAERLKGVDSTLKIQPAKLEDSAVYLCASSPMGLAVNEQFFGPGTRLTVL.